This note documents a single T cell receptor (beta chain) sequence. The data originate from a study of T cell changes during pregnancy in multiple sclerosis. TCRdb keeps only in-frame clones here, not all; method: immunoSEQ multiplex PCR. The sample records under 40,000 clones, about 92% being singletons. The sequence came from a female donor with multiple sclerosis, enrolled in a pregnancy study. The sample here was CD8+ T cells from peripheral blood mononuclear cells, taken in the third trimester of pregnancy.

CDR3 in DNA: TGTGCCAGCAGCCGCGGGACGCCGGAAAACAATGAGCAGTTCTTC. Translating it yields CASSRGTPENNEQFF. This rearrangement joins TRBV21-1 to TRBJ2-1; no check of the table's D call, TRBD2, against the DNA was made. TRBV21-1 corresponds to a pseudogene. This CDR3 is 15 amino acids long.